A single sample is the source of the 9 T cell receptor beta chains below, sequenced in a study of T-cell reconstitution after alpha-beta-depleted transplantation in children. Preparation of the TCRbeta library involved a method that used unique molecular identifiers. TCRdb ran MiXCR on the PCR reads and lists one entry per CDR3 protein. Among 490,000 or so distinct CDR3 sequences listed, 10% to 13% were seen once. The sample here was PBMCs, taken before TCRalphabeta/CD19-depleted stem cell transplant. The receptor set was obtained from a child under 10 years old with inherited bone marrow failure, due to receive a stem cell transplant.

The table lists this clonotype with many counts. J is TRBJ2-1 and V is TRBV7-2; D perhaps matches TRBD1 (6 bases). This CDR3 spans 16 amino acids. Germline V gene data show CDR1 as SGHTA and CDR2 as FQGNSA. With 5 bases removed from V and 0 bases from J, the gap between germline ends came to 14 bases. CDR3 nucleotides: TGTGCCAGCAGCCCGGGACATCTGAGCTCCTACAATGAGCAGTTCTTC. It codes for CASSPGHLSSYNEQFF.

This clonotype was seen at least ten times. The rearrangement joins TRBV9 to TRBJ2-3, with D tentatively TRBD1 (5 bases). Germline V lookup: CDR1 SGDLS, CDR2 YYNGEE. With 4 bases removed from V and 4 bases from J, the gap between germline ends came to 10 bases. The CDR3 consists of 13 residues. The DNA for the CDR3 is TGTGCCAGCAGCCCTGGGGCCGCAGATACGCAGTATTTT. It codes for CASSPGAADTQYF.

This clonotype occurred many times. The chain recombines TRBV12-3 or TRBV12-4 with TRBJ2-5; a weak D match, TRBD1 (5 bases). V lost 7 bases and J lost 2, with 11 bases in between. CDR3 length: 13 residues. The CDR3 sequence: CASTRQNQETQYF. CDR3 nucleotides: TGTGCCAGCACCCGACAGAATCAAGAGACCCAGTACTTC.

The chain has TRBV20-1 and TRBJ2-7, with D maybe TRBD1 (6 bases). V was clipped by 6 bases and J by 0 bases, with 12 bases between them. Germline V gene data show CDR1 as DFQATT and CDR2 as SNEGSKA (reference sequence). The CDR3 contains 13 residues. CDR3 in DNA: TGCAGTGCCGCTCTGGACAGCTCCTACGAGCAGTACTTC. Translation gives CSAALDSSYEQYF.

In this sample, this clonotype turned up many times. The V call is TRBV11-2, the J call TRBJ2-1; D may correspond to TRBD1 or TRBD2 (5 bases each). CDR3 length: 14 amino acids. Germline lookup yields CDR1 SGHAT and CDR2 FQNNGV. V gave up 1 base and J gave up 6 bases, with 10 bases separating them. The CDR3 coding sequence is TGTGCCAGCAGCTTAGTCTCTGGGGGCAATGAGCAGTTCTTC. This sequence encodes CASSLVSGGNEQFF.

This clonotype has just a few counts. V gene TRBV12-3 or TRBV12-4 combines with J gene TRBJ2-7; D is perhaps TRBD2 (6 bases). The CDR3 consists of 15 residues. V lost 7 bases and J 5 bases, leaving 21 bases between the germline ends. The CDR3 nucleotides read TGTGCCAGCACCGGAGGGCCTCCCCGAAGGGACGAGCAGTACTTC. It translates to CASTGGPPRRDEQYF.

In its sample, this clonotype was seen many times. V gene TRBV7-9 combines with J gene TRBJ2-1; D is possibly TRBD2 (6 bases). Looked up from germline, CDR1 is SEHNR and CDR2 is FQNEAQ (reference sequence). Trimming pared 5 bases from V and 5 bases from J, leaving 16 bases between. The CDR3 extends over 15 amino acids. CDR3 sequence: CASSRSGSYHNEQFF. The DNA for the CDR3 is TGTGCCAGCAGCCGTAGCGGCAGTTATCACAATGAGCAGTTCTTC.

The V gene is TRBV7-2, the J gene TRBJ2-7; no clear D. The ends were cut back, 3 bases at V and 3 bases at J, with 15 bases in the middle. The CDR3 sequence is 15 residues long. CDR1 is SGHTA, CDR2 FQGNSA, per germline. This CDR3 reads CASSFLADPYYEQYF. The CDR3 DNA follows: TGTGCCAGCAGCTTCCTGGCGGACCCCTACTACGAGCAGTACTTC.

This clonotype has at least ten counts. The V gene is TRBV5-1, the J gene TRBJ1-1, with D unresolved. There are 12 residues in the CDR3. In germline, CDR1 is SGHRS, CDR2 YFSETQ. V lost 2 bases and J 1 base, leaving 3 bases between the germline ends. CDR3 loop: CASSLQNTEAFF. In nucleotides, the CDR3 is TGCGCCAGCAGCTTACAGAACACTGAAGCTTTCTTT.